The 21 T cell receptor beta chains in this list originate from one sample, sequenced in a study of blood T cell repertoires in COVID-19. Sequencing was performed with immunoSEQ multiplex PCR; in TCRdb, only in-frame clones are kept and a portion is missing. Of 65,000 to 85,000 clones detected, around 90% appear once; the ten largest clones hold about 20%. Sequencing input: peripheral blood. Source of these receptors: a human donor in a cohort sampled during active COVID-19.

The chain combines TRBV5-1 with TRBJ1-6; 10 bases agree with TRBD1. V lost 3 bases, J lost 10 bases, and 10 bases stayed unmatched. The germline V gene has CDR1 SGHRS and CDR2 YFSETQ. The CDR3 totals 16 residues. The CDR3, as DNA: TGCGCCAGCAGCTGGGGGGACAGGGGTAATGAGTCACCCCTCCACTTT. The encoded protein is CASSWGDRGNESPLHF.

The chain carries TRBV4-2 and TRBJ2-1, with 7 nucleotides matching TRBD2. CDR1 LGHNA and CDR2 YNFKEQ come from the germline V gene. This CDR3 has 17 residues. V dropped 1 base and J dropped 3; count of bases not matched to a gene: 9. CDR3 residues: CASSQGVGRGVYNEQFF. CDR3 nucleotides: TGTGCCAGCAGCCAAGGAGTAGGACGGGGGGTCTACAATGAGCAGTTCTTC.

V is TRBV7-2 and J is TRBJ1-4; 8 bases match TRBD1. The CDR3 length is 15 residues. Trimming at V came to 5 bases and at J to 5 bases, leaving 7 bases not matched to a gene. The V gene's germline CDR1 is SGHTA and CDR2 FQGNSA. CDR3 sequence reads: CASSANDRGNEKLFF. CDR3 DNA sequence: TGTGCCAGCAGCGCGAACGACAGGGGCAATGAAAAACTGTTTTTT.

The CDR3 loop reads CASSLVAGGSYNEQFF. CDR3 DNA: TGCGCCAGCAGCTTGGTCGCAGGGGGCTCCTACAATGAGCAGTTCTTC. The chain couples TRBV5-1 to TRBJ2-1, with 7 bases fitting TRBD1. The CDR3 consists of 16 residues. Trimming cost V 0 bases and J 0 bases; bases outside gene matches: 3. In germline, CDR1 is SGHRS, CDR2 YFSETQ.

As DNA, the CDR3 is TGCGCCAGCAGCCTCTCCGGGACAGGGGTAACAGATACGCAGTATTTT. Encoded protein: CASSLSGTGVTDTQYF. V usage is TRBV5-1 and J usage is TRBJ2-3; the match to TRBD1 covers 10 bases. Germline V gives CDR1 SGHRS, CDR2 YFSETQ. The junction had 8 bases not matched to a gene; V was cut back by 4 bases and J by 3 bases. This CDR3 contains 16 residues.

The rearrangement links TRBV3-1 (or the pseudogene TRBV3-2) to TRBJ1-4; D gene unclear. This CDR3 is built from 13 residues. CDR1 is LGHDT and CDR2 is YNNKEL in the germline V gene (reference sequence). V was pared by 5 bases and J by 4 bases, with 8 bases between. The CDR3 nucleotides are TGTGCCAGCAGCGGCAGTCTTAATGAAAAACTGTTTTTT. Its protein product is CASSGSLNEKLFF.

V usage is TRBV13 and J usage is TRBJ2-3; 13 positions match TRBD2. Trimming at V came to 0 bases and at J to 3 bases, leaving 0 bases not matched to a gene. The CDR3 extends over 16 amino acids. Germline values: CDR1 PRHDT, CDR2 FYEKMQ (reference sequence). The CDR3 DNA follows: TGTGCCAGCAGCTTAGGGGGACTAGCGGGAACAGATACGCAGTATTTT. Its translation: CASSLGGLAGTDTQYF.

The V call is TRBV25-1, the J call TRBJ1-5; D is perhaps TRBD1 (5 bases). V shed 3 bases and J shed 3 bases, with 9 bases lying between them. In germline, CDR1 is MGHDK, CDR2 SYGVNS. The CDR3 contains 14 residues. The CDR3 DNA is TGTGCCAGCAGTGACGCAGGGTACAATCAGCCCCAGCATTTT. It yields the protein CASSDAGYNQPQHF.

V and J are TRBV18 and TRBJ1-4; 11 bases align to TRBD1. The V and J ends lost 6 bases and 4 bases, in that order; junction bases with no gene match: 7. Germline values: CDR1 KGHSH, CDR2 LQKENI. The CDR3 spans 16 residues. The CDR3 DNA reads as TGTGCCAGCTCGGGACAGGGGGAGGACATTAATGAAAAACTGTTTTTT. It encodes CASSGQGEDINEKLFF. Based on the CDR3 plus reference TRBV18 and TRBJ1-4, the full variable domain is NAGVMQNPRHLVRRRGQEARLRCSPMKGHSHVYWYRQLPEEGLKFMVYLQKENIIDESGMPKERFSAEFPKEGPSILRIQQVVRGDSAAYFCASSGQGEDINEKLFFGSGTQLSVL.

The chain links TRBV2 to TRBJ1-4; D ambiguous. The CDR3 runs 15 residues. Germline CDR1 SNHLY, CDR2 FYNNEI. Trimming removed 6 bases from V and 8 bases from J, with 19 bases in between. CDR3 residues: CASRSRGGLEEKLFF. CDR3 in DNA: TGTGCCAGCAGATCCCGGGGAGGGCTGGAAGAAAAACTGTTTTTT.

The rearrangement links TRBV6-5 to TRBJ1-4; unclear D gene. The germline V and J ends were trimmed by 2 bases and 7 bases, with 8 bases remaining between them. Germline CDR1 reads MNHEY; CDR2 reads SVGAGI. This CDR3 spans 13 amino acids. CDR3 in amino acids: CASSYKYGEKLFF. As DNA, the CDR3 is TGTGCCAGCAGTTACAAGTACGGTGAAAAACTGTTTTTT.

The chain joins TRBV18 to TRBJ1-1; 7 bases map to TRBD1. Per the germline V gene, CDR1 is KGHSH and CDR2 is LQKENI. Trimming cost V 2 bases and J 1 base; bases outside gene matches: 4. The CDR3 contains 15 residues. The chain's CDR3 is CASSPIGTANTEAFF. CDR3 bases: TGTGCCAGCTCACCAATCGGGACAGCGAACACTGAAGCTTTCTTT.

This chain uses TRBV19 with TRBJ2-7; 7 nucleotides align to TRBD2. CDR1 and CDR2 from the germline V gene are LNHDA and SQIVND (reference sequence). The CDR3 runs to 15 residues. Losses at the gene ends were 7 bases for V and 1 base for J; bases not matched to a gene: 10. In DNA, the CDR3 is TGTGCCAGTAAGGGTCGGGCTAGCGGTTCCTACGAGCAGTACTTC. Amino acids: CASKGRASGSYEQYF.

This chain joins TRBV29-1 and TRBJ2-7; 7 bases fit TRBD1. The length of the CDR3 is 11 residues. From germline, CDR1 is SQVTM and CDR2 ANQGSEA. After removal of 5 bases from V and 9 bases from J, the junction contained 7 bases not matched to a gene. CDR3 protein: CSVRQGSGQYF. Here the CDR3 DNA reads TGCAGCGTTCGACAGGGATCTGGGCAGTACTTC.

The gene calls are TRBV7-9 and TRBJ2-5; 11 positions match TRBD2. CDR1 and CDR2 (germline): SEHNR, FQNEAQ (reference sequence). This CDR3 contains 14 residues. Trimming took 2 bases from V and 5 from J; bases not matched to a gene: 1. The CDR3 region is CASSLWTSGETQYF. In DNA form, the CDR3 reads TGTGCCAGCAGCTTATGGACTAGCGGGGAGACCCAGTACTTC.

This clone appeared a single time. The CDR3 reads CASSPPGPQETQYF. The CDR3 DNA reads as TGTGCCAGCAGTCCTCCAGGGCCACAAGAGACCCAGTACTTC. This chain connects TRBV6-5 to TRBJ2-5; D perhaps matches TRBD1 (5 bases). The CDR3 consists of 14 residues. The V end lost 5 bases, the J end lost 2 bases, and 12 bases lay between the germline ends. CDR1 and CDR2 (germline): MNHEY, SVGAGI.

This chain links TRBV2 with TRBJ1-1; 7 bases are shared with TRBD1. J was trimmed by 3 bases and V by 5 bases; bases with no gene match: 6. Germline V gives CDR1 SNHLY, CDR2 FYNNEI. The CDR3 has 14 amino acids. Written as DNA, the CDR3 is TGTGCCAGCAGTCTACAGGGGACGTACACTGAAGCTTTCTTT. Its protein product is CASSLQGTYTEAFF. Looking up the rest from reference TRBV2 and TRBJ1-1 gives the full variable domain: EPEVTQTPSHQVTQMGQEVILRCVPISNHLYFYWYRQILGQKVEFLVSFYNNEISEKSEIFDDQFSVERPDGSNFTLKIRSTKLEDSAMYFCASSLQGTYTEAFFGQGTRLTVV.

The V and J genes are TRBV18 and TRBJ1-4, with D perhaps matching TRBD1 (5 bases). The V gene lost 5 bases and the J gene lost 7 bases, with 11 bases spanning the gap. CDR3 size: 13 residues. CDR1 is KGHSH, CDR2 LQKENI, per germline. This CDR3 reads CASSTGQREKLFF. The CDR3 nucleotides read TGTGCCAGCTCAACCGGACAACGTGAAAAACTGTTTTTT. Drawing the rest from reference TRBV18 and TRBJ1-4, the complete variable domain is NAGVMQNPRHLVRRRGQEARLRCSPMKGHSHVYWYRQLPEEGLKFMVYLQKENIIDESGMPKERFSAEFPKEGPSILRIQQVVRGDSAAYFCASSTGQREKLFFGSGTQLSVL.

The chain combines TRBV10-2 with TRBJ1-1; 9 bases fit TRBD1. The CDR3 extends over 14 amino acids. The V gene's germline CDR1 is WSHSY and CDR2 SAAADI. The V and J ends lost 6 bases and 3 bases, in that order; junction bases with no gene match: 5. CDR3 in amino acids: CASSLQGADTEAFF. The CDR3 DNA reads TGCGCCAGCAGCTTACAGGGGGCGGACACTGAAGCTTTCTTT.

The genes are TRBV18 and TRBJ1-2; 10 nucleotides line up with TRBD1. Germline V lookup: CDR1 KGHSH, CDR2 LQKENI. J lost 3 bases, V lost 2 bases, and 3 bases had no gene match. The CDR3 has 15 amino acids. The CDR3 loop reads CASSPRQGADYGYTF. DNA of the CDR3: TGTGCCAGCTCACCAAGACAGGGGGCGGACTATGGCTACACCTTC.

This clone came up a few times. The genes are TRBV9 and TRBJ1-3; D perhaps matches TRBD1 (5 bases). Germline V lookup: CDR1 SGDLS, CDR2 YYNGEE. This CDR3 is 15 amino acids long. V was pared by 4 bases and J by 4 bases, with 15 bases between. CDR3 nucleotides: TGTGCCAGCAGCCCCTCCCCCGGGGGGGGAAACACCATATATTTT. Amino acid sequence: CASSPSPGGGNTIYF.